This TCR beta chain emerged from a study of T cell changes during pregnancy in multiple sclerosis (dated by TCRdb to between 2018 and 2021). Background on the whole study: The study looked at changes in the T cell repertoire across pregnancy in women with multiple sclerosis.

Receptor amplification or capture employed the immunoSEQ multiplex PCR assay. In its TCRdb copy, this immuneACCESS table keeps in-frame sequences only and misses some clones. Where compared with another copy, unresolved V genes explain less than half of these, and the others have no known cause. The sample has tens of thousands of clones on record, 94% of them singletons. Roughly 0.14% of the sample belongs to the ten largest clones. A note on this clone: Its antigen remains undetermined. No qualities accompany the bases; no much larger clone lies one base away.

At the junction V is shortened by 1 base and J by 0 bases, with 13 bases in between. Based on the germline V gene, the CDR1 and CDR2 sequences are MDHEN and SYDVKM. The CDR3 runs 17 residues from the cysteine to the phenylalanine. Here the CDR3 DNA is all that survives: 51 bases in frame from base 1. This sequence originates from a female donor with multiple sclerosis, enrolled in a pregnancy study. Sequencing was performed on CD4+ T cells from peripheral blood mononuclear cells, taken after pregnancy. Recombination connected TRBV28 to TRBJ2-4; a tentative D call is TRBD1 (6 bases match). The CDR3 amino acid sequence is: CASSLLVRGEAKNIQYF. The DNA sequence follows: TGTGCCAGCAGTTTATTAGTCAGGGGAGAAGCCAAAAACATTCAGTACTTC.